This T cell receptor (beta chain) derives from a study of blood T cell repertoires in COVID-19. Libraries were prepared by immunoSEQ multiplex PCR; TCRdb keeps only in-frame clonotypes and omits some of them. The sample lists about 330,000 clones, approximately 88% occurring once. Donors in Cohort 3 counted as recovered after two negative PCRs, clearance, or symptom resolution. CDR1 and CDR2 (germline): SGHAT, FQNNGV. This CDR3 contains 15 residues. V lost 6 bases and J lost 5; bases outside the gene matches: 9. The source material was PBMCs or T cells enriched from blood (not recorded which). This receptor was taken from a young man who had recovered from COVID-19. The V and J genes are TRBV11-2 and TRBJ1-4; 7 bases align to TRBD1. The chain's CDR3 is CASRTTTGLNEKLFF. The CDR3 nucleotides read TGTGCCAGCAGGACGACGACAGGGCTAAATGAAAAACTGTTTTTT.